The 9 T cell receptor beta chains reported below all come from one sample, sequenced in a study of vaccination and CD4 T cells after COVID-19. Time point: late sampling 161 to 241 days after vaccination in three convalescent patients. TCRdb analysed the PCR reads with MiXCR anew, one entry per CDR3 protein. The data show about 29,000 distinct CDR3 sequences, about 50% seen once. Sequencing was performed on CD4+ T cells from blood, taken about 7 months after SARS-CoV-2 vaccination. The receptors come from a human donor who had recovered from COVID-19.

This clonotype turned up a few times. V is TRBV6-2 or TRBV6-3 and J is TRBJ2-3; 9 positions agree with TRBD1. The CDR3 spans 14 residues. CDR1 MNHEY and CDR2 SVGEGT come from the germline V gene. V shed 5 bases and J 0 bases; nucleotides not matched to a gene: 0. CDR3: CASSGTGSTDTQYF. The CDR3 DNA follows: TGTGCCAGCAGTGGGACAGGGAGCACAGATACGCAGTATTTT.

The chain has TRBV7-3 and TRBJ2-3; 14 positions agree with TRBD2. The trim removed 1 base at V and 4 bases at J, leaving 7 bases unmatched. The germline gives CDR1 SGHTA, CDR2 FQGTGA. This CDR3 is built from 18 residues. This chain's CDR3 is CASSLIGLAGGGADTQYF. The CDR3 bases are TGTGCCAGCAGCTTAATTGGACTAGCGGGAGGAGGGGCAGATACGCAGTATTTT.

The chain couples TRBV19 to TRBJ2-3; D might be TRBD1 or TRBD2, each matching 5 bases. CDR1 and CDR2 (germline): LNHDA, SQIVND (reference sequence). The CDR3 runs to 15 residues. Trimming stripped 5 bases from V and 0 bases from J, with 12 bases between. The CDR3 bases are TGTGCCAGTAGTCGGGGCGGTTCTAGCACAGATACGCAGTATTTT. Translation: CASSRGGSSTDTQYF. The full variable domain, its missing parts supplied by reference TRBV19 and TRBJ2-3, is DGGITQSPKYLFRKEGQNVTLSCEQNLNHDAMYWYRQDPGQGLRLIYYSQIVNDFQKGDIAEGYSVSREKKESFPLTVTSAQKNPTAFYLCASSRGGSSTDTQYFGPGTRLTVL.

This rearrangement joins TRBV20-1 to TRBJ2-7, with D hard to call. CDR3 length: 12 amino acids. From germline, CDR1 is DFQATT and CDR2 SNEGSKA (reference sequence). V lost 4 bases to trimming and J lost 2 bases, with 9 bases between them. CDR3 sequence (DNA): TGCAGTGCTAATCCAACTCCCTACGAGCAGTACTTC. Translation gives CSANPTPYEQYF.

This clonotype was seen a handful of times. CDR3 loop: CASSRQGSNTEAFF. In DNA form, the CDR3 reads TGTGCCAGCAGTAGACAGGGGAGTAACACTGAAGCTTTCTTT. The chain joins TRBV6-1 to TRBJ1-1; 8 positions match TRBD1. Germline V gene sequence: CDR1 MNHNS, CDR2 SASEGT. This CDR3 has 14 residues. V shed 5 bases, J shed 2 bases, and the junction held 4 bases outside the gene matches.

This clonotype was seen only a few times. The chain links TRBV2 to TRBJ1-5; 12 bases are a match to TRBD1. There are 14 residues in the CDR3. Trimming removed 8 bases from V and 7 bases from J; junction bases left unmatched: 6. The germline gives CDR1 SNHLY, CDR2 FYNNEI. The CDR3 region is CASDGTGGWQPQHF. The CDR3 nucleotides read TGTGCCAGCGACGGGACAGGGGGCTGGCAGCCCCAGCATTTT.

This clonotype has a handful of counts. The rearrangement uses TRBV6-1 and TRBJ2-2, with 9 nucleotides matching TRBD1. J gave up 0 bases and V 4 bases, and 3 bases lay outside the gene matches. CDR1 MNHNS and CDR2 SASEGT come from the germline V gene. The CDR3 totals 16 residues. The DNA of the CDR3 is TGTGCCAGCAGTGGGACAGGGGACGCGAACACCGGGGAGCTGTTTTTT. It is translated as CASSGTGDANTGELFF.

The chain joins TRBV11-3 to TRBJ2-3; 12 bases agree with TRBD2. The CDR3 is made up of 16 amino acids. V shed 5 bases and J 5 bases; nucleotides not matched to a gene: 8. Germline V gene data show CDR1 as SGHNT and CDR2 as YENEEA. CDR3 bases: TGTGCCAGCAGCCCTCGACTAGCGGGAGAGGGAGATACGCAGTATTTT. It encodes CASSPRLAGEGDTQYF.

A few counts support this clonotype. The chain employs TRBV6-5 and TRBJ2-3, with D possibly being TRBD2 (6 bases). V was trimmed by 2 bases and J by 0 bases, leaving 9 bases between them. Germline CDR1 is MNHEY and CDR2 is SVGAGI. The CDR3 is made up of 15 amino acids. CDR3 nucleotides: TGTGCCAGCAGTTACCCGGCGGGGAGCACAGATACGCAGTATTTT. Translating it yields CASSYPAGSTDTQYF.